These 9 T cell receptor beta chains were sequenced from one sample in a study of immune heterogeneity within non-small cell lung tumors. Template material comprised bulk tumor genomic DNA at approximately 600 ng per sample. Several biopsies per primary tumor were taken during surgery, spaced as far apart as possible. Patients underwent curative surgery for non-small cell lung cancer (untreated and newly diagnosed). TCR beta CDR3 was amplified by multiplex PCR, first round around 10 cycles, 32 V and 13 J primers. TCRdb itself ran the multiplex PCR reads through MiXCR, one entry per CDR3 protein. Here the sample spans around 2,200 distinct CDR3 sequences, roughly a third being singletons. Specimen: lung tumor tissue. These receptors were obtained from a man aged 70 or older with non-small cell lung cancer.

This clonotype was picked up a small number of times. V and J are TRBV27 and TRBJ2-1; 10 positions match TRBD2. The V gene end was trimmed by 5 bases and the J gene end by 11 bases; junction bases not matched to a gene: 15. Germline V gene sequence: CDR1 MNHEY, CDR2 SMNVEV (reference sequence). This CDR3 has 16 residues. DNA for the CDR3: TGTGCCAGCAGTCTTAGCGGGAGGCCGGGGGCTGCACAGCAGTTCTTC. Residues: CASSLSGRPGAAQQFF.

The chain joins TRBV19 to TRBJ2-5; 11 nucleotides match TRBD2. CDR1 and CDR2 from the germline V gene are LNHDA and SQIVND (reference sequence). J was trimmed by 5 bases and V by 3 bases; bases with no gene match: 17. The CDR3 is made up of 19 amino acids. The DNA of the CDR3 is TGTGCCAGTAGTATGTCGTCTAGCGGGAGGAGGGGCTTCAGTGAGACCCAGTACTTC. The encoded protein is CASSMSSSGRRGFSETQYF.

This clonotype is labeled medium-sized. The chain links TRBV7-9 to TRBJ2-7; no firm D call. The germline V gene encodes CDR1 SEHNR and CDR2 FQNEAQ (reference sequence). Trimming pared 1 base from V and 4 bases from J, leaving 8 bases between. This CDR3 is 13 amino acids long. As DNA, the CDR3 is TGTGCCAGCAGCTTAGTCGCTACTTACGAGCAGTACTTC. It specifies CASSLVATYEQYF.

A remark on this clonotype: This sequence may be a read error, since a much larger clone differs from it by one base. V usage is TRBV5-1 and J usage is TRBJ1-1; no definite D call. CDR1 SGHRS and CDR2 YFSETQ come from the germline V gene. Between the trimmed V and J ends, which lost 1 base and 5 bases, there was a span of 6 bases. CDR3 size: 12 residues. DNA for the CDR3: TGCGCCAGCAGCTTGCAGTGGACTGAAGCTTTCTTT. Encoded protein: CASSLQWTEAFF.

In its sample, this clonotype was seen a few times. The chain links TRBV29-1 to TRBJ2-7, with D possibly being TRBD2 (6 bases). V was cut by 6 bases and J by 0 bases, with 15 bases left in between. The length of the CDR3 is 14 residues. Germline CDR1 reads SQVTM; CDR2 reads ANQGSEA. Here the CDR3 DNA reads TGCAGCGTCCTAAGGGACTCAAGCTCCTACGAGCAGTACTTC. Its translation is CSVLRDSSSYEQYF.

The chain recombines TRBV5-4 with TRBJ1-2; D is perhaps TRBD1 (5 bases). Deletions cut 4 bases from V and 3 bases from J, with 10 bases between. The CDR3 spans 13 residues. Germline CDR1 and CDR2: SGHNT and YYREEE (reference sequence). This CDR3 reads CASSHEGYYGYTF. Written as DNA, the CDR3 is TGTGCCAGCAGCCATGAGGGGTACTATGGCTACACCTTC.

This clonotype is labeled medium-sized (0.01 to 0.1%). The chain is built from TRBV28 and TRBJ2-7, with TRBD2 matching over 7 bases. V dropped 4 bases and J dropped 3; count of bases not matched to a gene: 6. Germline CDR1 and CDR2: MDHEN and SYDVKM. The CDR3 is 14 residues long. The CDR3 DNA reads TGTGCCAGCAGTTCAGGACTAGGTTTCTACGAGCAGTACTTC. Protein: CASSSGLGFYEQYF.

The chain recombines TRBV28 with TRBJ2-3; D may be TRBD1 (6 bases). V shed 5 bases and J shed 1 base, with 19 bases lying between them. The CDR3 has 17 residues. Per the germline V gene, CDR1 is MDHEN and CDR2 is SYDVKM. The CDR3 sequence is CASSLLGWAGGTDTQYF. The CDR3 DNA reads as TGTGCCAGCAGTCTCTTAGGATGGGCAGGGGGCACAGATACGCAGTATTTT.

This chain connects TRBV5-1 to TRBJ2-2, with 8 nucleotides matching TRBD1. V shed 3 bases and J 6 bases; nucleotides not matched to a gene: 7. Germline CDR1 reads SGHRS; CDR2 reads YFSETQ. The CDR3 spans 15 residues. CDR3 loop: CASSSGQGSAGELFF. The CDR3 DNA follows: TGCGCCAGCAGCTCTGGACAGGGATCGGCCGGGGAGCTGTTTTTT.